A single T cell receptor beta chain is shown here with its context. V was clipped by 0 bases and J by 4 bases, with 18 bases between them. In germline, CDR1 is WSHSY, CDR2 SAAADI. The CDR3 is 17 residues long. This sample is part of a study of blood T cell repertoires in COVID-19. Study details: From T cells, B-cell-depleted T cells, or PBMCs came the material, which was cDNA or gDNA.

Some clones are missing from TCRdb's copy, which holds only in-frame ones; the method was immunoSEQ multiplex PCR. The sample yields under 250,000 clones, roughly 86% seen once. Sequenced material: peripheral blood. This TCR was sampled from a woman aged 50 to 60 with active or convalescent COVID-19. The V and J genes are TRBV10-2 and TRBJ1-1; D is possibly TRBD1 (5 bases). The CDR3 loop is CASSESQGLSGGTEAFF. CDR3 sequence (DNA): TGCGCCAGCAGTGAGTCTCAGGGTCTTTCTGGTGGCACTGAAGCTTTCTTT.